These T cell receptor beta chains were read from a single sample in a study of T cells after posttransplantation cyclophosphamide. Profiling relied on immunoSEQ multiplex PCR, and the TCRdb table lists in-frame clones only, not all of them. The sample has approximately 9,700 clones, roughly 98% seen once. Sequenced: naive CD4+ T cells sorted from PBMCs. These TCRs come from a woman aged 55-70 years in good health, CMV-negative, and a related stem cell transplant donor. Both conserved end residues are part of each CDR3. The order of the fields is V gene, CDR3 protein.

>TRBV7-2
CASSTRTGGPSGRGYEQFF
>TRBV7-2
CASGLPGLLGNTIYF
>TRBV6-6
CASSRDRADGYTF
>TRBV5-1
CASSLPGPTDTQYF
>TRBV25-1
CASSLTGASTDTQYF
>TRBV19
CASCPGRAEWTGELFF
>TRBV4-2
CASSQGDKGTTQETQYF
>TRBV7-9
CASERLQGAPRLDYGYTF
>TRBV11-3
CASSHGLAGDTGELFF
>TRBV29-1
CSVHRGTSVLNEQFF
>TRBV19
CASGLRSQNNEQFF
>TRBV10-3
CATSGLAGEGEQFF
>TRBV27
CASRSSGTPNYGYTF
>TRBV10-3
CAIRSTSAEQFF
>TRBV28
CASRLGGAQYF
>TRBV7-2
CASSSAGQGRTEAFF
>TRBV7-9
CASSLRQYNEQFF
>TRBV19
CASSTHMNTEAFF
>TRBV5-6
CASSLVGQEDTGELFF
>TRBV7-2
CASSFSRGRAVSGELFF
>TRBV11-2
CASSLARTFLNTEAFF
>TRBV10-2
CASSELLPSYNEQFF
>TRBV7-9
CASSPPGTGHQPQHF
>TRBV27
CASSFRTVNSPLHF
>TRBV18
CASSPPGGAGNQPQHF
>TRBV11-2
CASSLGGMRDNEQFF
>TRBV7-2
CASSRGGTARSYEQYF
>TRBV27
CASAVRTGGNQPQHF
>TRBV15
CATSRDRGASGEETQYF
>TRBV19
CASNEGVSSYEQYF
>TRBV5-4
CASSSSQDRRNTGELFF
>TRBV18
CASSPLAHKQGTNQPQHF
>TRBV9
CASSTRLASGGRGDTQYF
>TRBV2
CASSEGQKETQYF
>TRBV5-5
CASSRGTDPYEQYF
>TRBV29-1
CSVEDRWGGGYTF
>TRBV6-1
CASSEAASGGYEQYF
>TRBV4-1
CASSRPGLPNTGELFF
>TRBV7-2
CASSLEYRSSYNSPLHF
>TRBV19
CASSGFRASGANVLTF